These 9 T cell receptor beta chains came from one sample sequenced in a study of CD8 T cells in ankylosing spondylitis. TCRdb re-analysed the 5' RACE reads in MiXCR, keeping a single row per CDR3 protein. The sample lists 200,000 to 250,000 distinct CDR3 sequences, about 10% seen once, with approximately 20% in the top ten. Sequenced: blood, either unsorted or a sorted T cell fraction (not recorded which). These receptors originate from a male donor with ankylosing spondylitis or in good health (not recorded which).

This clonotype was counted ten times or more. The chain couples TRBV12-3 or TRBV12-4 to TRBJ1-5; possibly TRBD1 for D (6 bases). V lost 4 bases and J lost 3, with 13 bases in between. This CDR3 contains 15 residues. The CDR3 sequence: CASSSLQGYNQPQHF. The CDR3 DNA reads as TGTGCCAGCAGTTCGCTACAGGGATACAATCAGCCCCAGCATTTT.

This clonotype was counted ten times or more. The chain is built from TRBV10-3 and TRBJ2-7; unclear D gene. The CDR3 consists of 11 residues. V shed 0 bases and J shed 12 bases, with 9 bases lying between them. CDR1 is ENHRY, CDR2 SYGVKD, per germline. The CDR3 region is CAISESTTSYF. CDR3 in DNA: TGTGCCATCAGTGAGTCGACGACCTCGTACTTC.

V and J are TRBV12-3 or TRBV12-4 and TRBJ2-7; D gene unclear. The V end was cut by 2 bases, the J end by 2 bases, with 7 bases between. The CDR3 loop spans 13 amino acids. The CDR3 region has the DNA TGTGCCAGCAGTTTATCAGTACCCTACGAGCAGTACTTC. This encodes CASSLSVPYEQYF.

The table lists this clonotype with many counts. The CDR3 coding sequence is TGCAGTGCCAGGTCTGGGACAGGGGGCAGGAATGAGCAGTTCTTC. It encodes CSARSGTGGRNEQFF. The chain has TRBV20-1 and TRBJ2-1; 12 bases agree with TRBD1. Looked up from germline, CDR1 is DFQATT and CDR2 is SNEGSKA (reference sequence). V was pared by 6 bases and J by 7 bases, with 10 bases of the junction left unmatched. This CDR3 has 15 amino acids.

The rearrangement joins TRBV20-1 to TRBJ2-5; D is unclear. V was clipped by 6 bases and J by 3 bases, with 11 bases between them. The CDR3 has 12 amino acids. Germline CDR1 and CDR2: DFQATT and SNEGSKA (reference sequence). Written as DNA, the CDR3 is TGCAGTGCGCTGGGAAGCGAAGAGACCCAGTACTTC. Amino acids: CSALGSEETQYF.

This clonotype was counted many times. CDR3 sequence: CASSVGAGNHQPQHF. In DNA form, the CDR3 reads TGTGCCAGCAGCGTAGGGGCAGGGAACCATCAGCCCCAGCATTTT. This chain connects TRBV9 to TRBJ1-5; D might be TRBD1 (5 bases). V lost 0 bases, J lost 5 bases, and 12 bases lay in between. The CDR3 covers 15 residues. Per the germline V gene, CDR1 is SGDLS and CDR2 is YYNGEE.

The rearrangement uses TRBV10-3 and TRBJ2-7; D gene unclear. Germline V gene data show CDR1 as ENHRY and CDR2 as SYGVKD. Trimming removed 7 bases from V and 3 bases from J, with 13 bases in between. The CDR3 has 13 amino acids. The CDR3 bases are TGTGCCATCAATGATTGGGTTGACTACGAGCAGTACTTC. It encodes CAINDWVDYEQYF.

The chain couples TRBV7-2 to TRBJ2-3, with 8 nucleotides matching TRBD2. The V gene's germline CDR1 is SGHTA and CDR2 FQGNSA. The CDR3 runs to 16 residues. J was trimmed by 5 bases and V by 3 bases; bases with no gene match: 10. The CDR3 loop reads CASSFGAGTSLDTQYF. The CDR3, as DNA: TGTGCCAGCAGCTTTGGGGCCGGGACTAGTCTAGATACGCAGTATTTT.

This clonotype occurred many times. The chain is built from TRBV6-2 or TRBV6-3 and TRBJ1-1, with D unresolved. Trimming stripped 2 bases from V and 10 bases from J, with 11 bases between. In germline, CDR1 is MNHEY, CDR2 SVGEGT. The CDR3 runs 12 residues. The CDR3 protein is CASSYPRLGAFF. The CDR3 DNA is TGTGCCAGCAGTTACCCTCGACTGGGAGCTTTCTTT.